The 28 T cell receptor beta chains below were found in one sample sequenced in a study of control samples from healthy donors and cancer patients. Profiled with immunoSEQ multiplex PCR; TCRdb holds only in-frame clones, not every one. The sample has 95,000 to 150,000 clones, approximately 90% seen once. The specimen sequenced was blood. The receptor set was obtained from a woman aged 18-30 years in good health.

V usage is TRBV15 and J usage is TRBJ2-3, with unresolved D. This CDR3 is 13 amino acids long. Germline-derived CDR1 and CDR2 are LNHNV and YYDKDF (reference sequence). Trimming removed 0 bases from V and 4 bases from J, with 5 bases in between. The CDR3 nucleotides are TGTGCCACCAGCAGAGATATCGCAGATACGCAGTATTTT. Encoded protein: CATSRDIADTQYF.

This chain uses TRBV9 with TRBJ2-3; TRBD1 might be the D (6 bases). Germline CDR1 is SGDLS and CDR2 is YYNGEE. The germline V and J ends were trimmed by 1 base and 1 base, with 7 bases remaining between them. This CDR3 is 14 amino acids long. CDR3 nucleotides: TGTGCCAGCAGCGTAAGGACAGGCACAGATACGCAGTATTTT. It is translated as CASSVRTGTDTQYF.

V and J are TRBV3-1 (or the pseudogene TRBV3-2) and TRBJ2-7; no clear D gene. V was shortened by 1 base and J by 6 bases, with 10 bases between the two germline ends. This CDR3 is 13 amino acids long. Germline loops: CDR1 LGHDT, CDR2 YNNKEL (reference sequence). The CDR3 DNA follows: TGTGCCAGCAGCCAAGCAACAGTTTCCGAGCAGTACTTC. Translation gives CASSQATVSEQYF.

This clone was recorded once. This chain joins TRBV29-1 and TRBJ1-1, with D perhaps matching TRBD1 (5 bases). Germline CDR1 is SQVTM and CDR2 is ANQGSEA. The CDR3 sequence is 13 residues long. With 6 bases removed from V and 0 bases from J, the gap between germline ends came to 11 bases. The CDR3 reads CSVQRDLNTEAFF. DNA of the CDR3: TGCAGCGTCCAAAGGGACTTGAACACTGAAGCTTTCTTT.

The chain uses TRBV7-3 and TRBJ2-3, with a tentative D call TRBD1 (5 bases). Trimming took 5 bases from V and 1 from J, leaving 10 bases between them. The CDR3 extends over 14 amino acids. Germline V CDR1 and CDR2: SGHTA, FQGTGA. The DNA of the CDR3 is TGTGCCAGCAGCCCCCTAGGGGGCACAGATACGCAGTATTTT. It encodes CASSPLGGTDTQYF.

The rearrangement links TRBV28 to TRBJ2-7; D is uncertain. The germline V gene has CDR1 MDHEN and CDR2 SYDVKM. The CDR3 consists of 18 residues. Deletions cut 5 bases from V and 5 bases from J, with 28 bases between. As DNA, the CDR3 is TGTGCCAGCAGTCCCCTAGACGTGACACGAGTTAGGGTTAACGAGCAGTACTTC. Translated, it gives CASSPLDVTRVRVNEQYF.

The chain recombines TRBV4-3 with TRBJ2-5; no clear D gene. The length of the CDR3 is 15 residues. V was pared by 1 base and J by 1 base, with 10 bases between. Per the germline V gene, CDR1 is LGHNA and CDR2 is YSLEER. CDR3 sequence (DNA): TGCGCCAGCAGCCAAGGAAAGGAGTCCCAAGAGACCCAGTACTTC. Residues: CASSQGKESQETQYF.

This clone was recorded once. The chain joins TRBV4-3 to TRBJ2-7; D is ambiguous. The CDR3 has 16 residues. Germline V gene data show CDR1 as LGHNA and CDR2 as YSLEER. Trimming shortened V by 4 bases and J by 5 bases, and 21 bases separated the two germline ends. The CDR3 sequence is CASSRYLDLPFNEQYF. The DNA for the CDR3 is TGCGCCAGCAGCCGGTACCTAGACCTTCCTTTCAACGAGCAGTACTTC.

V is TRBV6-2 or TRBV6-3 and J is TRBJ2-7; TRBD1 matches 9 bases. V lost 6 bases to trimming and J lost 1 base; unmatched junction nucleotides: 7. Germline V CDR1 and CDR2: MNHEY, SVGEGT. This CDR3 spans 15 amino acids. CDR3 DNA: TGTGCCAGCAGCGCTACCGGGACAGGGTCCTACGAGCAGTACTTC. Translated, it gives CASSATGTGSYEQYF.

The CDR3 DNA sequence: TGTGCCAGCAGTTCCCCCAGGGTGAACACTGAAGCTTTCTTT. Its translation is CASSSPRVNTEAFF. The chain carries TRBV28 and TRBJ1-1, with D tentatively TRBD1 (5 bases). V was trimmed by 4 bases and J by 0 bases, leaving 9 bases between them. The CDR3 sequence is 14 residues long. Germline V gene data show CDR1 as MDHEN and CDR2 as SYDVKM.

This chain links TRBV30 with TRBJ2-7; 8 positions agree with TRBD1. Losses at the gene ends were 0 bases for V and 5 bases for J; bases not matched to a gene: 9. The V gene's germline CDR1 is GTSNPN and CDR2 SVGIG (reference sequence). There are 15 residues in the CDR3. The CDR3 DNA is TGTGCCTGGAGTGTCTCCCGACAGGGGTCTGACGAGCAGTACTTC. It specifies CAWSVSRQGSDEQYF. The entire variable domain, with the rest obtained from reference TRBV30 and TRBJ2-7, is as follows: SQTIHQWPATLVQPVGSPLSLECTVEGTSNPNLYWYRQAAGRGLQLLFYSVGIGQISSEVPQNLSASRPQDRQFILSSKKLLLSDSGFYLCAWSVSRQGSDEQYFGPGTRLTVT.

This chain links TRBV5-5 with TRBJ2-5; D is undetermined. V gave up 4 bases and J gave up 5 bases, with 6 bases separating them. CDR1 and CDR2 from the germline V gene are SGHKS and YYEKEE (reference sequence). The CDR3 totals 11 residues. The CDR3 DNA sequence: TGTGCCAGCAGCGTAGCCGAGACCCAGTACTTC. Its translation is CASSVAETQYF. The whole variable domain, remainder taken from reference TRBV5-5 and TRBJ2-5, is DAGVTQSPTHLIKTRGQQVTLRCSPISGHKSVSWYQQVLGQGPQFIFQYYEKEERGRGNFPDRFSARQFPNYSSELNVNALLLGDSALYLCASSVAETQYFGPGTRLLVL.

This chain joins TRBV28 and TRBJ2-5; 8 nucleotides agree with TRBD2. Per the germline V gene, CDR1 is MDHEN and CDR2 is SYDVKM. V trimming: 4 bases; J trimming: 2 bases; junction bases outside the gene matches: 6. The CDR3 is 15 residues long. The CDR3 bases are TGTGCCAGCAGTTCTTTACTAGCGGCACAAGAGACCCAGTACTTC. Residues: CASSSLLAAQETQYF.

The rearrangement links TRBV21-1 to TRBJ1-2; TRBD1, the table's D call, was not compared with the DNA. TRBV21-1 is given as a pseudogene. The CDR3 extends over 16 amino acids. In DNA, the CDR3 is TGTGCCAGCAGCCCCCCCCGAACAGGGAGAAACTATGGCTACACCTTC. Translated, it gives CASSPPRTGRNYGYTF.

This clone was picked up one time. The chain has TRBV12-3 or TRBV12-4 and TRBJ2-1; no firm D call. This CDR3 has 13 amino acids. Trimming stripped 5 bases from V and 10 bases from J, with 15 bases between. The DNA for the CDR3 is TGTGCCAGCAGTACTTTCAATGGCTACGAGCAGTTCTTC. Protein product: CASSTFNGYEQFF.

The chain uses TRBV7-9 and TRBJ2-3; weak D call: TRBD1 (6 bases). Germline assignment: CDR1 SEHNR and CDR2 FQNEAQ (reference sequence). This CDR3 spans 16 amino acids. The V end lost 0 bases, the J end lost 1 base, and 11 bases lay between the germline ends. The CDR3 reads CASSLATGYGTDTQYF. The CDR3 DNA reads TGTGCCAGCAGCTTAGCGACAGGTTACGGCACAGATACGCAGTATTTT.

This clone was counted a few times. V is TRBV5-4 and J is TRBJ2-7, with 8 bases lining up with TRBD1. Germline V CDR1 and CDR2: SGHNT, YYREEE (reference sequence). V lost 2 bases and J lost 2; bases outside the gene matches: 12. This CDR3 contains 17 residues. This CDR3 reads CASSFNRDRSTTYEQYF. In DNA form, the CDR3 reads TGTGCCAGCAGCTTTAACCGGGACAGGTCTACAACCTACGAGCAGTACTTC.

CDR3 sequence reads: CASSAGSRRGTDTQYF. The CDR3 coding sequence is TGTGCCAGCAGCGCCGGATCTAGAAGGGGCACAGATACGCAGTATTTT. The chain recombines TRBV9 with TRBJ2-3; no definite D call. The CDR3 loop spans 16 amino acids. Trimming cost V 3 bases and J 1 base, with 15 bases left between them. Per germline, CDR1 SGDLS and CDR2 YYNGEE.

The rearrangement uses TRBV5-4 and TRBJ1-1; maybe TRBD1 (6 bases). This CDR3 has 12 amino acids. Germline V lookup: CDR1 SGHNT, CDR2 YYREEE (reference sequence). Trimming took off 2 bases at V and 9 bases at J, with 11 bases between the two ends. CDR3 nucleotides: TGTGCCAGCAGCTTAGGACAGACTAAAGCTTTCTTT. It encodes CASSLGQTKAFF.

CDR3 loop: CASSLRDLTNEKLFF. CDR3 coding DNA: TGTGCCAGCAGTTTACGGGATTTAACTAATGAAAAACTGTTTTTT. The chain has TRBV28 and TRBJ1-4; D is ambiguous. The CDR3 extends over 15 amino acids. The V gene's germline CDR1 is MDHEN and CDR2 SYDVKM. V shed 2 bases and J shed 1 base, with 8 bases lying between them. Supplemented by reference TRBV28 and TRBJ1-4, the full variable domain reads DVKVTQSSRYLVKRTGEKVFLECVQDMDHENMFWYRQDPGLGLRLIYFSYDVKMKEKGDIPEGYSVSREKKERFSLILESASTNQTSMYLCASSLRDLTNEKLFFGSGTQLSVL.

The chain combines TRBV3-1 (or the pseudogene TRBV3-2) with TRBJ2-5, with a weak D call TRBD2 (6 bases). V shed 1 base and J shed 3 bases, with 12 bases lying between them. Germline CDR1 reads LGHDT; CDR2 reads YNNKEL (reference sequence). The CDR3 contains 15 residues. The CDR3 loop reads CASSQGTTLKETQYF. CDR3 bases: TGTGCCAGCAGCCAAGGGACTACGTTAAAAGAGACCCAGTACTTC.

This chain connects TRBV27 to TRBJ1-2; no reliable D call. This CDR3 contains 13 residues. Germline V gene sequence: CDR1 MNHEY, CDR2 SMNVEV (reference sequence). The V gene lost 3 bases and the J gene lost 1 base, with 6 bases spanning the gap. The CDR3 nucleotides are TGTGCCAGCAGTTTGAAGGGTAACTATGGCTACACCTTC. Translated, it gives CASSLKGNYGYTF.

The J gene is TRBJ2-2, the V gene TRBV9; the match to TRBD1 covers 12 bases. Germline CDR1 is SGDLS and CDR2 is YYNGEE. CDR3 length equals 16 residues. The trim removed 3 bases at V and 8 bases at J, leaving 8 bases unmatched. CDR3 sequence (DNA): TGTGCCAGCAGCGGGGGACAGGGGGCTCCCCGGGGGGAGCTGTTTTTT. It yields the protein CASSGGQGAPRGELFF.

The sample holds a few counts of this clone. The CDR3 DNA reads TGTGCCAGCACTTACAGGGTCAGCGGCTACACCTTC. Protein sequence: CASTYRVSGYTF. The rearrangement uses TRBV12-3 or TRBV12-4 and TRBJ1-2; tentative D call: TRBD1 (6 bases). V shed 7 bases and J shed 8 bases, with 14 bases lying between them. The length of the CDR3 is 12 residues.

The J gene is TRBJ2-2, the V gene TRBV7-6, with unresolved D. The ends were cut back, 5 bases at V and 0 bases at J, with 4 bases in the middle. There are 13 residues in the CDR3. Germline V CDR1 and CDR2: SGHVS, FNYEAQ. The CDR3 sequence: CASSPANTGELFF. The DNA of the CDR3 is TGTGCCAGCAGCCCAGCGAACACCGGGGAGCTGTTTTTT.

V and J are TRBV30 and TRBJ2-7; perhaps TRBD2 as D (6 bases). Germline CDR1 GTSNPN, CDR2 SVGIG (reference sequence). The CDR3 has 10 residues. V was pared by 5 bases and J by 4 bases, with 6 bases between. Here the CDR3 DNA reads TGTGCCTGGGGAGGGTACGAGCAGTACTTC. It yields the protein CAWGGYEQYF.

This clone has only one observation. The chain employs TRBV6-1 and TRBJ2-3; a possible D gene is TRBD2 (5 bases). The CDR3 is 19 amino acids. The ends were cut back, 1 base at V and 1 base at J, with 21 bases in the middle. Looked up from germline, CDR1 is MNHNS and CDR2 is SASEGT. CDR3 in DNA: TGTGCCAGCAGTGAAGGTAGTGGGCCAACTAGAGTACGCACAGATACGCAGTATTTT. Its protein product is CASSEGSGPTRVRTDTQYF.

The chain combines TRBV7-2 with TRBJ2-7; 7 bases map to TRBD1. Per the germline V gene, CDR1 is SGHTA and CDR2 is FQGNSA. V was pared by 5 bases and J by 4 bases, with 8 bases of the junction left unmatched. The CDR3 length is 14 residues. CDR3 DNA: TGTGCCAGCAGCCCACAACAGGGGCCGTACGAGCAGTACTTC. It is translated as CASSPQQGPYEQYF.